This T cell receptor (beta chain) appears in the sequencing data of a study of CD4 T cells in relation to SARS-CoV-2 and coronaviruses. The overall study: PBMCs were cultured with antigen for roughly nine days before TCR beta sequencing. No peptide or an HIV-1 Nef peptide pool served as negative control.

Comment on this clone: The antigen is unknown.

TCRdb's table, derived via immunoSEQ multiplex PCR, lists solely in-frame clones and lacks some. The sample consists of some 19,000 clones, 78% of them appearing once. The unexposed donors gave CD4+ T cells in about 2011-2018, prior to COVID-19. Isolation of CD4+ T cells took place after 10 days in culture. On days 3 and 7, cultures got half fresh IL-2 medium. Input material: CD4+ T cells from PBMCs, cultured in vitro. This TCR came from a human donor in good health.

In DNA form, the CDR3 reads TGTGCCACCAGTGATTCTGGTGCTGGGGCAGCCTCCGCGTACACCTTC. This codes for CATSDSGAGAASAYTF. J is TRBJ1-2 and V is TRBV24-1, with D possibly being TRBD1 (5 bases). Germline V lookup: CDR1 KGHDR, CDR2 SFDVKD. Trimming shortened V by 2 bases and J by 11 bases, and 23 bases separated the two germline ends. CDR3 length equals 16 residues.